The 28 T cell receptor beta chains reported below all come from one sample, sequenced in a study of molecular identifiers for immune sequencing clone quantification. TCRdb re-called the PCR reads with MiXCR, one entry per CDR3 protein. The data show about 640,000 distinct CDR3 sequences, nearly 20% seen once. The sequenced sample was naive CD8+ T cells from blood, with Jurkat cell RNA spiked in. Subset of the sample: FACS-sorted CD8+CD4-CCR7+CD45RA+ naive T cells. The receptors here all came from a human donor in good health. Some libraries in this study had Jurkat cell RNA spiked in.

Ten or more counts support this clonotype. The chain couples TRBV6-5 to TRBJ2-1; D not resolved. Between the trimmed V and J ends, which lost 3 bases and 5 bases, there was a span of 14 bases. The CDR3 sequence is 15 residues long. Germline lookup yields CDR1 MNHEY and CDR2 SVGAGI. CDR3 DNA: TGTGCCAGCAGTTATTCCCCTGGAGAGAACAATGAGCAGTTCTTC. Amino acid sequence: CASSYSPGENNEQFF.

As concerns this clonotype: A much larger clone lies one base from this, so it may be a read error. The J gene is TRBJ2-5, the V gene TRBV5-3; possible D gene TRBD2, 5 bases. TRBV5-3 is an ORF, with its function uncertain. The ends were cut back, 8 bases at V and 0 bases at J, with 11 bases in the middle. The CDR3 length is 13 residues. CDR3 nucleotide sequence: TGTGCCAGCAACTCAGCGGACCAAGAGACCCAGTACTTC. Amino acid sequence: CASNSADQETQYF.

The rearrangement uses TRBV7-8 and TRBJ2-3; the match to TRBD2 covers 12 bases. The CDR3 totals 19 residues. With 5 bases clipped from V and 8 bases from J, the junction kept 20 bases outside the gene matches. CDR1 and CDR2 (germline): SGHVS, FQNEAQ. The CDR3 DNA sequence: TGTGCCAGCAGCGCCTGGAGGGGGGGGGCTAGCGGGGGGGTTGTTACGCAGTATTTT. This translates into CASSAWRGGASGGVVTQYF.

In this sample, this clonotype turned up many times. The V gene is TRBV2, the J gene TRBJ2-3; TRBD2 matches 9 bases. Germline V CDR1 and CDR2: SNHLY, FYNNEI. CDR3 length: 14 amino acids. Trimming cost V 1 base and J 5 bases; bases outside gene matches: 1. The CDR3 DNA reads TGTGCCAGCAGTGAAGTAGCGGGAGAAGATACGCAGTATTTT. Residues: CASSEVAGEDTQYF.

Only a few counts were recorded for this clonotype. The chain has TRBV18 and TRBJ1-4; 7 bases line up with TRBD1. The CDR3 sequence is 14 residues long. Trimming at V came to 4 bases and at J to 10 bases, leaving 9 bases not matched to a gene. Per germline, CDR1 KGHSH and CDR2 LQKENI. CDR3 in DNA: TGTGCCAGCTCACGACTGACAGGGCGCGGAAAACTGTTTTTT. Protein: CASSRLTGRGKLFF.

As regards this clonotype: This sequence may be a read error, since a much larger clone differs from it by one base. The rearrangement uses TRBV30 and TRBJ2-3; D might be TRBD2 (6 bases). This CDR3 spans 15 amino acids. Germline values: CDR1 GTSNPN, CDR2 SVGIG (reference sequence). For the CDR3, the DNA is TGTGCCTGGAGTTACGGGGGAATAAGCACAGATACGCAGGATTTT. It yields the protein CAWSYGGISTDTQDF.

This clonotype came up many times. The chain is built from TRBV4-3 and TRBJ2-7; D not resolved. The CDR3 is made up of 14 amino acids. From germline, CDR1 is LGHNA and CDR2 YSLEER. V lost 0 bases, J lost 4 bases, and 10 bases lay in between. CDR3 sequence: CASSQEVEIYEQYF. The CDR3 coding sequence is TGCGCCAGCAGCCAAGAGGTCGAGATATACGAGCAGTACTTC.

A remark on this clonotype: This may be a read error, as it is one base from a much larger clone. V and J are TRBV10-3 and TRBJ2-7; 8 bases are shared with TRBD1. The CDR3 has 11 amino acids. Germline values: CDR1 ENHRY, CDR2 SYGVKD. The CDR3 coding sequence is TGTGCCGCCGGACAGGGTTACGAGCAGCACTTC. Encoded protein: CAAGQGYEQHF.

As for this clonotype: A clone one base away is much larger, so this may be a read error. The chain carries TRBV6-5 and TRBJ2-2; D ambiguous. The V and J ends lost 2 bases and 6 bases respectively, with 13 bases between them. Germline V gene lookup returns CDR1 MNHEY and CDR2 SVGAGI. The CDR3 loop spans 15 amino acids. The CDR3 loop is CASSYGMPVAGELFF. The CDR3 nucleotides read TGTGCCAGCAGTTACGGGATGCCGGTCGCCGGGGAGCTGTTTTTT.

This clonotype was seen a handful of times. The chain recombines TRBV6-2 or TRBV6-3 with TRBJ2-7; 8 bases align to TRBD2. The CDR3 is made up of 14 amino acids. Germline values: CDR1 MNHEY, CDR2 SVGEGT. V lost 7 bases to trimming and J lost 4 bases; unmatched junction nucleotides: 9. The CDR3 spells CASTQPPGGYEQYF. Here the CDR3 DNA reads TGTGCCAGCACCCAACCGCCGGGGGGGTACGAGCAGTACTTC.

This clonotype has a count of ten or more. V usage is TRBV28 and J usage is TRBJ2-3; D may be TRBD1 (5 bases). The CDR3 consists of 14 residues. Trimming removed 5 bases from V and 0 bases from J, with 9 bases in between. The V gene's germline CDR1 is MDHEN and CDR2 SYDVKM. The chain's CDR3 is CASSGDSSTDTQYF. The DNA of the CDR3 is TGTGCCAGCAGTGGAGACAGTAGCACAGATACGCAGTATTTT. The variable domain in full, with the rest retrieved from reference TRBV28 and TRBJ2-3, is DVKVTQSSRYLVKRTGEKVFLECVQDMDHENMFWYRQDPGLGLRLIYFSYDVKMKEKGDIPEGYSVSREKKERFSLILESASTNQTSMYLCASSGDSSTDTQYFGPGTRLTVL.

This clonotype was found a few times. This rearrangement joins TRBV28 to TRBJ2-7; no reliable D call. CDR1 is MDHEN, CDR2 SYDVKM, per germline. The CDR3 contains 12 residues. V lost 6 bases, J lost 3 bases, and 9 bases lay in between. In nucleotides, the CDR3 is TGTGCCAGCAGACTCTTTGGCTACGAGCAGTACTTC. Protein product: CASRLFGYEQYF.

As for this clonotype: A clone one base away is much larger, so this may be a read error. The genes are TRBV7-6 and TRBJ1-4; the match to TRBD1 covers 9 bases. This CDR3 region has 16 residues. Germline CDR1 reads SGHVS; CDR2 reads FNYEAQ. The CDR3 nucleotides read TGTGCCAGCAGCTCACCGGGACAGGGCTTTCCTGAAAGACTGTTTTTT. It encodes CASSSPGQGFPERLFF.

This clonotype was seen repeatedly, ten times or more. The rearrangement links TRBV28 to TRBJ2-7, with 14 positions matching TRBD2. V dropped 5 bases and J dropped 7; count of bases not matched to a gene: 10. CDR1 and CDR2 (germline): MDHEN, SYDVKM. This CDR3 has 16 residues. The CDR3 loop reads CASSQGLAGGTGEQYF. CDR3 DNA sequence: TGTGCCAGCAGTCAAGGACTAGCGGGGGGCACCGGGGAGCAGTACTTC.

This clonotype came up many times. V usage is TRBV29-1 and J usage is TRBJ1-2, with 8 bases matching TRBD1. Germline CDR1 is SQVTM and CDR2 is ANQGSEA. Trimming removed 2 bases from V and 8 bases from J; junction bases left unmatched: 7. The CDR3 loop spans 13 amino acids. Here the CDR3 reads CSVEYQGALGYTF. CDR3 DNA sequence: TGCAGCGTTGAATACCAGGGGGCGTTGGGCTACACCTTC.

This chain uses TRBV27 with TRBJ2-5, with a tentative D call TRBD2 (6 bases). This CDR3 comprises 13 residues. The ends were cut back, 2 bases at V and 4 bases at J, with 8 bases in the middle. CDR1 and CDR2 (germline): MNHEY, SMNVEV (reference sequence). The CDR3 DNA is TGTGCCAGCAGTTTAATGGGGGGAGAGACCCAGTACTTC. Amino acids: CASSLMGGETQYF.

The table lists this clonotype with many counts. The chain combines TRBV7-2 with TRBJ2-3; D possibly corresponds to TRBD2 (6 bases). Germline loops: CDR1 SGHTA, CDR2 FQGNSA. The CDR3 is 15 residues long. The germline V and J ends were trimmed by 4 bases and 0 bases, with 11 bases remaining between them. The CDR3 region is CASSSSSASTDTQYF. The CDR3 bases are TGTGCCAGCAGCTCCTCTAGCGCTAGCACAGATACGCAGTATTTT.

This clonotype has more than one count but fewer than ten. The V gene is TRBV4-3, the J gene TRBJ2-1; 14 nucleotides align to TRBD2. This CDR3 spans 17 amino acids. With 0 bases clipped from V and 7 bases from J, the junction kept 5 bases outside the gene matches. CDR1 LGHNA and CDR2 YSLEER come from the germline V gene. The CDR3 nucleotides read TGCGCCAGCAGCCAAGATCGAGGACTAGCGGGAGGTAATGAGCAGTTCTTC. It yields the protein CASSQDRGLAGGNEQFF.

This clonotype has a count of ten or more. The chain employs TRBV4-1 and TRBJ1-4; D is ambiguous. This CDR3 is 13 amino acids long. The V end was cut by 2 bases, the J end by 8 bases, with 9 bases between. Looked up from germline, CDR1 is MGHRA and CDR2 is YSYEKL. The CDR3 region is CASSQLAAEKLFF. CDR3 DNA: TGCGCCAGCAGCCAATTGGCAGCCGAAAAACTGTTTTTT.

The rearrangement joins TRBV12-3 or TRBV12-4 to TRBJ1-2, with D unresolved. The V and J ends lost 6 bases and 3 bases respectively, with 11 bases between them. The CDR3 covers 13 residues. The CDR3 protein is CASSQGQDYGYTF. The CDR3 DNA is TGTGCCAGCAGCCAAGGGCAAGACTATGGCTACACCTTC.

This clonotype was seen ten or more times. The chain recombines TRBV2 with TRBJ1-6; D gene ambiguous. This CDR3 has 15 residues. The germline gives CDR1 SNHLY, CDR2 FYNNEI. V was cut by 6 bases and J by 0 bases, with 9 bases left in between. The CDR3 region has the DNA TGTGCCAGCAGATTAGAGAGCTCCTATAATTCACCCCTCCACTTT. Its protein product is CASRLESSYNSPLHF. Together with reference TRBV2 and TRBJ1-6, the CDR3 gives the full variable domain: EPEVTQTPSHQVTQMGQEVILRCVPISNHLYFYWYRQILGQKVEFLVSFYNNEISEKSEIFDDQFSVERPDGSNFTLKIRSTKLEDSAMYFCASRLESSYNSPLHFGNGTRLTVT.

This clonotype was detected ten times or more. The rearrangement uses TRBV4-3 and TRBJ2-2, with TRBD2 as a possible D gene (6 bases). Germline lookup yields CDR1 LGHNA and CDR2 YSLEER. V was trimmed by 4 bases and J by 1 base, leaving 10 bases between them. This CDR3 spans 15 amino acids. The CDR3 is CASSLGTLNTGELFF. In nucleotides, the CDR3 is TGCGCCAGCAGCCTCGGGACTCTGAACACCGGGGAGCTGTTTTTT.

The V gene is TRBV19, the J gene TRBJ2-1; 9 bases agree with TRBD1. The J segment lost 15 bases and the V segment lost 5 bases, leaving 8 bases of the junction unmatched. This CDR3 is built from 12 residues. Germline values: CDR1 LNHDA, CDR2 SQIVND (reference sequence). DNA of the CDR3: TGTGCCAGTAGTCCTCCGGGACAGGGTCTGTTCTTC. It is translated as CASSPPGQGLFF. Full variable domain (remainder filled in from reference TRBV19 and TRBJ2-1): DGGITQSPKYLFRKEGQNVTLSCEQNLNHDAMYWYRQDPGQGLRLIYYSQIVNDFQKGDIAEGYSVSREKKESFPLTVTSAQKNPTAFYLCASSPPGQGLFFGPGTRLTVL.

There are a few counts of this clonotype. The genes are TRBV9 and TRBJ2-7, with D possibly called TRBD1 or TRBD2 (6 bases each). This CDR3 has 13 residues. CDR1 and CDR2 from the germline V gene are SGDLS and YYNGEE. The V end was cut by 5 bases, the J end by 6 bases, with 15 bases between. CDR3 nucleotide sequence: TGTGCCAGCAGGGCACCAGAGGGGGGCGAGCAGTACTTC. As protein: CASRAPEGGEQYF.

In its sample, this clonotype was seen many times. The CDR3: CASSFTGVSEQFF. CDR3 DNA: TGTGCCAGCAGTTTCACAGGGGTATCTGAGCAGTTCTTC. The V and J genes are TRBV27 and TRBJ2-1, with TRBD1 identical over 7 bases. The J segment lost 9 bases and the V segment lost 3 bases, leaving 5 bases of the junction unmatched. CDR1 and CDR2 from the germline V gene are MNHEY and SMNVEV (reference sequence). CDR3 size: 13 residues.

This clonotype was detected ten times or more. The rearrangement joins TRBV6-2 or TRBV6-3 to TRBJ1-5; 8 bases align to TRBD1. The CDR3 runs to 15 residues. CDR1 is MNHEY and CDR2 is SVGEGT in the germline V gene. With 6 bases clipped from V and 6 bases from J, the junction kept 10 bases outside the gene matches. CDR3 sequence: CASRTGQGRAQPQHF. The CDR3 region has the DNA TGTGCCAGCAGAACAGGACAGGGAAGGGCTCAGCCCCAGCATTTT.

This clonotype has at least ten counts. The CDR3: CASSPPSGESTDTQYF. DNA of the CDR3: TGTGCCAGCAGCCCCCCTAGCGGGGAGAGCACAGATACGCAGTATTTT. This sequence joins TRBV7-9 and TRBJ2-3, with 9 bases matching TRBD2. The CDR3 loop spans 16 amino acids. CDR1 is SEHNR, CDR2 FQNEAQ, per germline (reference sequence). The V gene end was trimmed by 5 bases and the J gene end by 0 bases; junction bases not matched to a gene: 6.

This clonotype was seen ten or more times. This chain uses TRBV9 with TRBJ1-5; D is unresolved. Deletions cut 3 bases from V and 0 bases from J, with 13 bases between. The CDR3 runs 16 residues. Germline CDR1 SGDLS, CDR2 YYNGEE. The CDR3 protein is CASSADEVNSNQPQHF. The CDR3, as DNA: TGTGCCAGCAGCGCGGATGAGGTTAATAGCAATCAGCCCCAGCATTTT. Using reference TRBV9 and TRBJ1-5 for the parts outside the CDR3, the full variable domain is DSGVTQTPKHLITATGQRVTLRCSPRSGDLSVYWYQQSLDQGLQFLIQYYNGEERAKGNILERFSAQQFPDLHSELNLSSLELGDSALYFCASSADEVNSNQPQHFGDGTRLSIL.